Following are 32 T cell receptor beta chains from one sample sequenced in a study of human T cells and chemical hapten exposure (dated by TCRdb to the early 2020s). This specimen's time point label, interpreted: patch test 1, 2 weeks after DPC sensitization. Read against the paper, the sample's treatment or condition label means: therapeutic diphenylcyclopropenone sensitization with weekly scalp DPC. The method was RACE. This sample was sequenced with a NextSeq 500. The public reads were run again by TCRdb, first through fastp at Q25 and then through MiXCR, and only productive beta chains were kept. Rows are unified per CDR3 protein, each entry keeping the most common DNA and genes. For this sample there are under 450,000 distinct CDR3 sequences; around 4.8% appear just once. The ten largest account for approximately 2.3% of the sample. This sample comprised whole blood, obtained in connection with sensitization to the hapten diphenylcyclopropenone (DPC). The receptor source for this set is a woman aged 45-59 years with alopecia areata. Some clones in this sample may be carry-over from other donors' samples.

This clonotype was counted many times. The chain carries TRBV14 and TRBJ1-2; possible D gene TRBD1, 5 bases. Per germline, CDR1 SGHDN and CDR2 FVKESK. Trimming shortened V by 1 base and J by 2 bases, and 8 bases separated the two germline ends. This CDR3 is 14 amino acids long. In DNA form, the CDR3 reads TGTGCCAGCAGCCAAGCAGAGGGGAACTATGGCTACACCTTC. Translation: CASSQAEGNYGYTF.

This clonotype was seen ten or more times. This sequence joins TRBV11-3 and TRBJ2-1; D remains ambiguous. V was pared by 6 bases and J by 5 bases, with 8 bases between. Germline V gene sequence: CDR1 SGHNT, CDR2 YENEEA. This CDR3 contains 12 residues. CDR3 loop: CASSVLDNEQFF. The CDR3 DNA follows: TGTGCCAGCAGTGTACTGGACAATGAGCAGTTCTTC.

This clonotype appeared many times. The chain combines TRBV12-3 or TRBV12-4 with TRBJ2-5; D uncertain. The V end was cut by 4 bases, the J end by 3 bases, with 12 bases between. CDR3 length equals 14 residues. The CDR3 region is CASSWRGSEETQYF. CDR3 coding DNA: TGTGCCAGCAGTTGGCGTGGTTCTGAAGAGACCCAGTACTTC.

The rearrangement joins TRBV5-1 to TRBJ2-4; D is ambiguous. CDR1 is SGHRS, CDR2 YFSETQ, per germline. V was shortened by 4 bases and J by 0 bases, with 14 bases between the two germline ends. The CDR3 extends over 16 amino acids. The CDR3 DNA follows: TGCGCCAGCAGCCTCTACCCCCGGGTAGCCAAAAACATTCAGTACTTC. Amino acids: CASSLYPRVAKNIQYF.

The table lists this clonotype with a few counts. The chain joins TRBV7-2 to TRBJ2-2; D is perhaps TRBD1 (6 bases). Germline-derived CDR1 and CDR2 are SGHTA and FQGNSA. Trimming left V 2 bases short and J 6 bases short, with 10 bases between. This CDR3 comprises 14 residues. In DNA form, the CDR3 reads TGTGCCAGCAGCTTACGAGGGGGTTCCGGGGAGCTGTTTTTT. Protein: CASSLRGGSGELFF.

The sample holds many counts of this clonotype. The chain has TRBV28 and TRBJ2-7, with 10 bases matching TRBD1. The CDR3 is made up of 15 amino acids. V shed 1 base and J 2 bases; nucleotides not matched to a gene: 2. Germline V gives CDR1 MDHEN, CDR2 SYDVKM. The CDR3, as DNA: TGTGCCAGCAGTTTATCGGGACAGGGGACCTACGAGCAGTACTTC. The encoded protein is CASSLSGQGTYEQYF.

This clonotype is a singleton in its sample. The genes are TRBV6-5 and TRBJ2-1; no definite D call. The V and J ends lost 5 bases and 8 bases respectively, with 16 bases between them. This CDR3 spans 14 amino acids. CDR1 and CDR2 (germline): MNHEY, SVGAGI. CDR3 in DNA: TGTGCCAGCAGTCCCCCGCGAGCCAAATATGAGCAGTTCTTC. This sequence encodes CASSPPRAKYEQFF.

In nucleotides, the CDR3 is TGCAGTGCTAGGGGGGGGTGGCGCACAGATACGCAGTATTTT. Translating gives CSARGGWRTDTQYF. J is TRBJ2-3 and V is TRBV20-1; 7 nucleotides match TRBD2. CDR1 and CDR2 (germline): DFQATT, SNEGSKA (reference sequence). V was clipped by 3 bases and J by 1 base; unmatched bases: 4. The CDR3 spans 14 residues.

This clonotype was found many times. The V call is TRBV7-9, the J call TRBJ2-1; TRBD2 aligns across 9 bases. The CDR3 covers 16 residues. The V gene's germline CDR1 is SEHNR and CDR2 FQNEAQ (reference sequence). The V segment lost 1 base and the J segment 8 bases; nucleotides outside the gene matches: 9. CDR3 coding DNA: TGTGCCAGCAGCTTAGAGCCTAGCGGGGCCGAAGATGAGCAGTTCTTC. Its protein product is CASSLEPSGAEDEQFF.

V is TRBV13 and J is TRBJ2-7, with TRBD1 matching over 7 bases. Germline V gives CDR1 PRHDT, CDR2 FYEKMQ (reference sequence). The CDR3 covers 14 residues. Trimming cost V 6 bases and J 4 bases; bases outside gene matches: 9. CDR3 in amino acids: CASRSGTAGYEQYF. CDR3 in DNA: TGTGCCAGCAGGTCCGGGACAGCCGGTTACGAGCAGTACTTC.

This clonotype appeared many times. The chain carries TRBV6-5 and TRBJ1-4; TRBD1 agrees at 9 bases. The trim removed 6 bases at V and 7 bases at J, leaving 6 bases unmatched. The germline V gene encodes CDR1 MNHEY and CDR2 SVGAGI. The CDR3 length is 14 residues. The DNA of the CDR3 is TGTGCCAGCAGGGGACAGGGCCTTGGTGAAAAACTGTTTTTT. This sequence encodes CASRGQGLGEKLFF.

The sample holds many counts of this clonotype. The chain links TRBV6-1 to TRBJ2-7; TRBD2 might be the D (6 bases). CDR1 MNHNS and CDR2 SASEGT come from the germline V gene. The CDR3 consists of 13 residues. Trimming removed 4 bases at V and 5 bases at J, with 12 bases between. The CDR3 loop is CASSGLARHEQYF. CDR3 DNA sequence: TGTGCCAGCAGTGGGCTAGCGAGGCACGAGCAGTACTTC.

This clonotype has a count of ten or more. V and J are TRBV5-1 and TRBJ2-3; D gene ambiguous. Trimming left V 0 bases short and J 4 bases short, with 12 bases between. Germline values: CDR1 SGHRS, CDR2 YFSETQ. The CDR3 is 15 amino acids. The CDR3 DNA reads TGCGCCAGCAGCTTGGACCTGCAGGCTGCAGATACGCAGTATTTT. Residues: CASSLDLQAADTQYF.

This clonotype was seen many times. J is TRBJ2-1 and V is TRBV7-2; D is possibly TRBD1 or TRBD2 (6 bases each). Germline V gives CDR1 SGHTA, CDR2 FQGNSA. This CDR3 region has 13 residues. With 3 bases removed from V and 8 bases from J, the gap between germline ends came to 11 bases. CDR3 DNA sequence: TGTGCCAGCAGCTTGAGGAGGGGGGATGAGCAGTTCTTC. Protein product: CASSLRRGDEQFF. Looking up the rest from reference TRBV7-2 and TRBJ2-1 gives the full variable domain: GAGVSQSPSNKVTEKGKDVELRCDPISGHTALYWYRQSLGQGLEFLIYFQGNSAPDKSGLPSDRFSAERTGGSVSTLTIQRTQQEDSAVYLCASSLRRGDEQFFGPGTRLTVL.

The table lists this clonotype with many counts. The CDR3 spells CASSLWAGGGSGNTIYF. CDR3 nucleotides: TGTGCCAGCAGCTTATGGGCAGGGGGCGGCTCTGGAAACACCATATATTTT. The rearrangement links TRBV7-2 to TRBJ1-3; 8 bases agree with TRBD1. V dropped 2 bases and J dropped 0; count of bases not matched to a gene: 6. This CDR3 has 17 residues. Germline V gene lookup returns CDR1 SGHTA and CDR2 FQGNSA.

The J gene is TRBJ2-3, the V gene TRBV10-3; D gene ambiguous. This CDR3 comprises 13 residues. Germline-derived CDR1 and CDR2 are ENHRY and SYGVKD. V lost 4 bases and J 2 bases, leaving 7 bases between the germline ends. Written as DNA, the CDR3 is TGTGCCATCAGTGGACCGATCACAGATACGCAGTATTTT. Amino acid sequence: CAISGPITDTQYF.

This clonotype was counted at least ten times. The chain couples TRBV27 to TRBJ2-1; TRBD2 agrees at 11 bases. V shed 5 bases, J shed 6 bases, and the junction held 3 bases outside the gene matches. The CDR3 runs to 14 residues. Germline CDR1 is MNHEY and CDR2 is SMNVEV (reference sequence). The CDR3 sequence: CASSLAGGFNEQFF. In nucleotides, the CDR3 is TGTGCCAGCAGTCTAGCGGGGGGATTCAATGAGCAGTTCTTC.

The CDR3 loop is CASSLALRQVNTEAFF. In nucleotides, the CDR3 is TGTGCCAGCAGTTTAGCGCTCAGACAAGTGAACACTGAAGCTTTCTTT. The chain combines TRBV12-3 or TRBV12-4 with TRBJ1-1; D is undetermined. The V gene lost 0 bases and the J gene lost 0 bases, with 11 bases spanning the gap. The CDR3 consists of 16 residues.

There are many counts of this clonotype. The rearrangement uses TRBV21-1 and TRBJ1-2; the table names TRBD1, a call not compared with the DNA. TRBV21-1 is flagged as a pseudogene. This CDR3 has 14 residues. CDR3 bases: TGTGCCAGCAACATGACAGGGTCTAACTATGGCTACACCTTC. Translation: CASNMTGSNYGYTF.

The chain links TRBV20-1 to TRBJ2-3; 11 bases fit TRBD2. V shed 4 bases and J 0 bases; nucleotides not matched to a gene: 3. The CDR3 covers 15 residues. Germline V CDR1 and CDR2: DFQATT, SNEGSKA (reference sequence). CDR3 DNA: TGCAGTGCTACCACTAGCGGGGGTAGCACAGATACGCAGTATTTT. This sequence encodes CSATTSGGSTDTQYF.

This chain uses TRBV9 with TRBJ2-3; 8 positions match TRBD2. From germline, CDR1 is SGDLS and CDR2 YYNGEE. V was pared by 5 bases and J by 4 bases, with 12 bases of the junction left unmatched. The CDR3 totals 16 residues. The chain's CDR3 is CASSPFGGGIADTQYF. In nucleotides, the CDR3 is TGTGCCAGCAGTCCCTTCGGCGGGGGGATCGCAGATACGCAGTATTTT.

This clonotype was seen many times. The DNA of the CDR3 is TGTGCCAGCAGCAAAGATCAGCCCCAGCATTTT. It yields the protein CASSKDQPQHF. This chain joins TRBV21-1 and TRBJ1-5. TRBV21-1 is given as a pseudogene. The CDR3 extends over 11 amino acids.

This clonotype was counted between two and nine times. The genes are TRBV4-2 and TRBJ2-5, with TRBD2 matching 9 bases. Per germline, CDR1 LGHNA and CDR2 YNFKEQ. The trim removed 0 bases at V and 2 bases at J, leaving 7 bases unmatched. The CDR3 sequence is 17 residues long. The CDR3 nucleotides are TGTGCCAGCAGCCAAGAGGGGCGGGGGGGCGCACAAGAGACCCAGTACTTC. Protein product: CASSQEGRGGAQETQYF.

About this clonotype: A single base separates this from a much larger clone, so it may be a read error. This chain joins TRBV6-5 and TRBJ1-6; no firm D call. From germline, CDR1 is MNHEY and CDR2 SVGAGI. V was shortened by 0 bases and J by 0 bases, with 12 bases between the two germline ends. This CDR3 has 18 amino acids. Here the CDR3 DNA reads TGTGCCAGCAGTTACTCGAGGCCAAGTATCTCCTATAATTCACCCCTCCACTTT. Protein sequence: CASSYSRPSISYNSPLHF.

This clonotype was found many times. The V call is TRBV6-5, the J call TRBJ2-6, with D possibly being TRBD1 (5 bases). The V end lost 0 bases, the J end lost 3 bases, and 15 bases lay between the germline ends. From germline, CDR1 is MNHEY and CDR2 SVGAGI. The CDR3 spans 18 residues. CDR3 protein: CASSYSIAGYSGANVLTF. The CDR3 bases are TGTGCCAGCAGTTACTCGATAGCAGGGTACAGTGGGGCCAACGTCCTGACTTTC.

In its sample, this clonotype was seen a few times. The V and J genes are TRBV18 and TRBJ1-6; the match to TRBD1 covers 7 bases. V lost 4 bases, J lost 5 bases, and 5 bases stayed unmatched. The V gene's germline CDR1 is KGHSH and CDR2 LQKENI. This CDR3 is built from 15 residues. CDR3 amino acids: CASSLSGTDNSPLHF. The DNA of the CDR3 is TGTGCCAGCTCACTCTCCGGGACAGATAATTCACCCCTCCACTTT.

This clonotype was recorded at least ten times. The J gene is TRBJ2-1, the V gene TRBV3-1; 10 nucleotides agree with TRBD2. This CDR3 spans 16 amino acids. The germline V gene has CDR1 LGHDT and CDR2 YNNKEL (reference sequence). With 1 base clipped from V and 6 bases from J, the junction kept 6 bases outside the gene matches. This CDR3 is CASSQGSGGAINEQFF. The CDR3 bases are TGTGCCAGCAGCCAAGGGAGCGGGGGGGCCATCAATGAGCAGTTCTTC.

This clonotype was found many times. The V call is TRBV10-3, the J call TRBJ2-3, with 11 positions matching TRBD2. The CDR3 loop spans 13 amino acids. From germline, CDR1 is ENHRY and CDR2 SYGVKD. The ends lost 6 bases at V and 7 bases at J; junction bases unmatched: 3. CDR3 in amino acids: CAIRGLAAYTQYF. The CDR3 coding sequence is TGTGCCATCAGGGGACTAGCGGCCTATACGCAGTATTTT.

This clonotype was detected a few times. The rearrangement joins TRBV7-8 to TRBJ1-6; TRBD1 might be the D (6 bases). The CDR3 spans 13 residues. Trimming stripped 5 bases from V and 12 bases from J, with 14 bases between. Germline CDR1 reads SGHVS; CDR2 reads FQNEAQ. Here the CDR3 DNA reads TGTGCCAGCAGCCCGGCCAGGGGATTACCCCTCCACTTT. Its translation is CASSPARGLPLHF.

This clonotype was counted many times. The CDR3 is CASSYLTGVNEKLFF. CDR3 coding DNA: TGTGCCAGCAGTTACCTGACAGGGGTTAATGAAAAACTGTTTTTT. This chain uses TRBV6-5 with TRBJ1-4, with TRBD1 identical over 8 bases. CDR1 and CDR2 (germline): MNHEY, SVGAGI. The V segment lost 2 bases and the J segment 4 bases; nucleotides outside the gene matches: 3. This CDR3 comprises 15 residues.

The V and J genes are TRBV7-6 and TRBJ2-2; the match to TRBD2 covers 11 bases. The CDR3 is 17 residues long. Germline V gene data show CDR1 as SGHVS and CDR2 as FNYEAQ. V shed 1 base and J 1 base; nucleotides not matched to a gene: 2. CDR3 nucleotide sequence: TGTGCCAGCAGCTTAGAGGGACTAGCGGTGAACACCGGGGAGCTGTTTTTT. It codes for CASSLEGLAVNTGELFF.

About this clonotype: Just one base apart from a much larger clone, this may be a read error. The V call is TRBV9, the J call TRBJ2-2, with 7 bases that match TRBD2. The CDR3 loop spans 16 amino acids. The V gene end was trimmed by 5 bases and the J gene end by 3 bases; junction bases not matched to a gene: 10. CDR1 is SGDLS and CDR2 is YYNGEE in the germline V gene. This CDR3 reads CASRETSVADTGELFF. The CDR3, as DNA: TGTGCCAGCAGGGAAACTAGCGTAGCGGACACCGGGGAGCTGTTTTTT. Full variable domain (outside the CDR3, taken from reference TRBV9 and TRBJ2-2): DSGVTQTPKHLITATGQRVTLRCSPRSGDLSVYWYQQSLDQGLQFLIQYYNGEERAKGNILERFSAQQFPDLHSELNLSSLELGDSALYFCASRETSVADTGELFFGEGSRLTVL.